Listed below are T cell receptor beta chains from one sample, sequenced in a study of CD8+CD57+ T cells in acquired aplastic anemia. TCRdb analysed the reads with MiXCR anew, one entry per CDR3 protein. Here the sample spans about 180,000 distinct CDR3 sequences, 47% being singletons. The sample consisted of sorted CD4+, CD8+, or CD8+CD57+ T cells (not recorded which) from PBMCs. These receptors came from a human donor with aplastic anemia. The CDR3 runs from the conserved cysteine through the conserved F or W. The D gene is left open where the match is weak. Only part of the rows carry a size: once, few, many, or a class if the clone is expanded.

TRBJ2-5	TRBD2	-	TRBV7-2	TGTGCCAGCGCCGGACGGCGGGGGGAGACCCAGTACTTC	CASAGRRGETQYF
TRBJ1-1	TRBD1	-	TRBV20-1	TGCAGTGCTAGAAATCCTCGGACAGGGGAGAACACTGAAGCTTTCTTT	CSARNPRTGENTEAFF
TRBJ2-1	-	many	TRBV7-8	TGTGCCAGCAGCTTAAGCTATGAGCAGTTCTTC	CASSLSYEQFF
TRBJ2-1	TRBD2	-	TRBV11-1	TGTGCCAGCAGCGCCCGACTAGCGGGAGGGCCGGTTCGGAATGAGCAGTTCTTC	CASSARLAGGPVRNEQFF
TRBJ2-5	TRBD1	few	TRBV20-1	TGCAGTGCCCGGGACAGGGCGCGCGGGGAGACCCAGTACTTC	CSARDRARGETQYF
TRBJ2-5	TRBD2	-	TRBV10-3	TGTGCCATCAGTGCCAGTAGCTCAAGGGTGACTAGCGGGGTACGTGGGGAGACCCAGTACTTC	CAISASSSRVTSGVRGETQYF
TRBJ2-7	TRBD1	-	TRBV15	TGTGCCACCAGCACCTTACAGGGGATCTACGGGCAGTACTTC	CATSTLQGIYGQYF
TRBJ2-5	-	-	TRBV15	TGTGCCACCAGAATAGGAAGGGACAGGGGACTAGCCCCCCGTTTGGAGACCCAGTACTTC	CATRIGRDRGLAPRLETQYF
TRBJ1-6	-	many	TRBV6-5	TGTGCCAGCAGTTACAGGCAGACAAATTCACCCCTCCACTTT	CASSYRQTNSPLHF
TRBJ2-3	-	many	TRBV5-1	TGCGCCAGCAGCTACGGCCGGCAAACAGATACGCAGTATTTT	CASSYGRQTDTQYF
TRBJ2-1	-	-	TRBV2	TGTGCCAGCAGTGAAAGTGGCAGGGGAGAGTTCTTC	CASSESGRGEFF
TRBJ2-1	TRBD2	many	TRBV7-8	TGTGCCAGCAGCTTAGGCCTAGCGGAGTACAATGAGCAGTTCTTC	CASSLGLAEYNEQFF
TRBJ1-1	TRBD1	-	TRBV19	TGTGCCGGCCCCAGGGGGGCTCGTTGGACTGAAGCTTTCTTT	CAGPRGARWTEAFF
TRBJ2-2	-	-	TRBV3-1	TGTGCCAGCAGCCAACAGCCGACCGGGGAGCTGTTTTTT	CASSQQPTGELFF
TRBJ2-3	TRBD2	many	TRBV6-5	TGTGCCAGCAGTTACTCGATCCGCGAGACTAGCATGCCAGTCGATACGCAGTATTTT	CASSYSIRETSMPVDTQYF
TRBJ1-6	TRBD1	-	TRBV10-2	TGCGCCAGTAGTTGGACAGGGGGTAGTTCACCCCTCCACTTT	CASSWTGGSSPLHF
TRBJ1-4	-	many	TRBV5-1	TGCGCCAGCAGCCGATGGCGAGGGGGGGGAAATGAAAAACTGTTTTTT	CASSRWRGGGNEKLFF
TRBJ2-1	TRBD1	-	TRBV6-2/TRBV6-3	TGTGCCAGCAGTTATATGGACAGGTGGGCAGGGTGGGTGAAGTTCTTC	CASSYMDRWAGWVKFF
TRBJ1-2	-	many	TRBV5-1	TGCGCCAGCAGCTTGAGGCCAGGGGCACCAAACTATGGCTACACCTTC	CASSLRPGAPNYGYTF
TRBJ1-1	TRBD1	-	TRBV3-1	TGTGCCAGCAGCCAAGATCCAGGACAGGGGGGAGCTTTCTTT	CASSQDPGQGGAFF
TRBJ1-2	-	-	TRBV5-6	TGTGCCAGCGAAATCAGGGACCCTTTTAGCTGTGGCTACACCTTC	CASEIRDPFSCGYTF
TRBJ2-2	-	few	TRBV7-2	TGTGCCAGCAGCTTAGCCCTATCGAACACCGGGGAGCTGTTTTTT	CASSLALSNTGELFF
TRBJ2-5	TRBD2	many	TRBV5-1	TGCGCCAGCAGCTTGAGCGGGGGGGGCCAAGAGACCCAGTACTTC	CASSLSGGGQETQYF
TRBJ2-3	-	few	TRBV29-1	TGCAGCGTTGAAGGGACCCCCCGCACAGATACGCAGTATTTT	CSVEGTPRTDTQYF
TRBJ1-6	-	many	TRBV10-3	TGTGCCAGCAGTGAGTTAGGCAGGGGAAATTCACCCCTCCACTTT	CASSELGRGNSPLHF
TRBJ1-2	-	many	TRBV5-1	TGCGCCAGCAGCTTGGTTGCTGGGACAAACTATGGCTACACCTTC	CASSLVAGTNYGYTF
TRBJ1-2	-	-	TRBV5-1	TGCGCCAGCAGCTTGGGCCAGTCCGATGGCTACACCTTC	CASSLGQSDGYTF
TRBJ2-1	-	-	TRBV7-8	TGTGCCAGCAGCTTAGTCGGGGGCTACAATGAGCAGTTCTTC	CASSLVGGYNEQFF
TRBJ2-1	-	many	TRBV6-1	TGTGCCAGCAGTGAAGACTTGGGCCGTGAGCAGTTCTTC	CASSEDLGREQFF
TRBJ2-7	TRBD1	-	TRBV12-3/TRBV12-4	TGTGCCAGCAGTGGGACAGGGAGGGACGAGCAGTACTTC	CASSGTGRDEQYF
TRBJ2-2	TRBD2	many	TRBV7-2	TGTGCCAGCAGCCCTCGGACTAGCGACACCGGGGAGCTGTTTTTT	CASSPRTSDTGELFF
TRBJ2-2	-	-	TRBV3-1	TGTGCCAGCAGCCAGATCCCGGAATCCGGGGAGCTGTTTTTT	CASSQIPESGELFF
TRBJ1-5	-	few	TRBV28	TGTGCCAGCAGTTCCTCCCTGGCGGATAGCAATCAGCCCCAGCATTTT	CASSSSLADSNQPQHF
TRBJ1-1	-	-	TRBV10-3	TGTGCCATCAGTCCATCGAACACTGAAGCTTTCTTT	CAISPSNTEAFF
TRBJ1-1	-	many	TRBV5-1	TGCGCCAGCAGCTTGGCCGGGGCCCTCAGGAACGCTGAAGCTTTCTTT	CASSLAGALRNAEAFF
TRBJ1-2	-	-	TRBV20-1	TGCAGTGGCCTCGGCTACACCTTC	CSGLGYTF
TRBJ2-3	TRBD2	few	TRBV20-1	TGCAGTGCTAGAGATCAAGGGCTAGCGGGAGGGACAGATACGCAGTATTTT	CSARDQGLAGGTDTQYF
TRBJ2-7	-	-	TRBV11-2	TGTGCCAGCAGCTTAGAGCAGGGTGGCTACGAGCAGTACTTC	CASSLEQGGYEQYF
TRBJ1-1	-	once	TRBV24-1	TGTGCCACCAGTGATAGAGAGGGTGGGAACACTGAAGCTTTCTTT	CATSDREGGNTEAFF
TRBJ1-1	-	many	TRBV6-1	TGTGCCAGCAGTGTGAGTACTGAAGCTTTCTTT	CASSVSTEAFF
TRBJ1-1	-	-	TRBV10-3	TGTGCCATCAGTGGGATAAGGAACACTGAAGCTTTCTTT	CAISGIRNTEAFF
TRBJ1-2	-	once	TRBV24-1	TGTGCCACCAGTACCGGGACCAGAGATGGCTACACCTTC	CATSTGTRDGYTF
TRBJ1-2	-	-	TRBV11-1	TGTGCCAGCAGCTTAGGGGGGACGAGGACCAACTATGGCTACACCTTT	CASSLGGTRTNYGYTF
TRBJ1-2	-	many	TRBV3-1	TGTGCCAGCAGCCAAGGGCCTGGCTATGGCTACACCTTC	CASSQGPGYGYTF
TRBJ2-7	TRBD1	many	TRBV20-1	TGCAGTGCTAGGGGACAGGTATCCTACGAGCAGTACTTC	CSARGQVSYEQYF